This T cell receptor beta chain was sequenced in a study of Ad26.COV2.S vaccination and SARS-CoV-2 variants (dated by TCRdb to the early 2020s). Some background on the complete study: TCRbeta repertoire sequencing served as the tool for gauging how specific and how broad the SARS-CoV-2-reactive T cell receptors were following Ad26.COV2.S vaccination. A total of 32 samples were included in the TCR-sequenced set, comprising approximately 20 Ad26.COV2.S vaccine recipients, 5 placebo recipients and 8 SARS-CoV-2 convalescent individuals.

The intended sense of this specimen's time point label: individuals recovered from natural SARS-CoV-2 infection. The paper as a whole reports these results and caveats: After vaccination, substantial breadth of spike-specific CD8+ and CD4+ T cell responses was reported. According to the authors, total T cell responses may have been underestimated by the TCR breadth and depth analyses. Higher spike-specific TCR breadth was observed in Ad26.COV2.S recipients than in placebo recipients (P = 0.0014). Non-spike TCR breadth was comparable between vaccine and placebo recipients, consistent with the vaccine containing only spike.

For this clone: No antigen is known for it. There are no base qualities to consult, and no much larger clone falls within one base.

V loses 7 bases, J loses 8 bases, and the germline ends lie 19 bases apart. The germline V gene gives CDR1 as SGDLS and CDR2 as YYNGEE. The CDR3 contains 14 residues, cysteine and phenylalanine counted. Here the CDR3 DNA is all that survives: 42 bases in frame from base 1. The immunoSEQ Assay was the method used to sequence TCRbeta CDR3 regions. After extraction, genomic DNA underwent amplification by bias-controlled multiplex PCR, followed by high-throughput sequencing. As for how the authors treated the data: Collapsing and filtering of sequences were performed to quantify the absolute abundance of each unique TCRbeta CDR3 region. Usable DNA was measured by amplifying reference genes present in all nucleated cells, and TCRbeta template counts were normalized to that usable DNA to estimate T cell fraction. Repertoire TCRs were annotated as SARS-CoV-2-specific by exact matching of V gene, CDR3 amino acid sequence and J gene to a known reactive TCR set. The reference SARS-CoV-2 TCR set came from MIRA and was filtered for enrichment in COVID-19-positive ImmuneCODE repertoires, removing public or cross-reactive TCRs. Using the MIRA antigens, annotated TCRs were further analysed by specific ORF or by position within an ORF. Breadth was defined as the number of annotated unique rearrangements divided by the total number of unique productive rearrangements, and depth was defined as the summed frequency of the annotated unique rearrangements. Two-sided Wilcoxon rank-sum tests were used to compare TCR breadth between groups. TCRdb stores this immuneACCESS table with in-frame sequences only. Part of the clones is absent; in the studies checked, under half of the shortfall reflects unresolved V genes, and no reason is known for the rest. V and J calls and clone size are given by that table; D and trimming were obtained from the DNA. Across this sample there are more than 150,000 clones, with around 88% seen only once. In total, the top ten clones hold less than 6% of the sample.

Sample: peripheral blood, taken after recovery from COVID-19. This clonotype originated in a human donor who had recovered from COVID-19. The chain is assembled from TRBV9 and TRBJ1-3; TRBD1 might be the D gene, on 6 matching bases. Here the CDR3 is given as CASSEGGAGDTIYF. The DNA reads as follows: TGTGCCAGCTCAGAGGGGGGAGCCGGGGACACCATATATTTT.